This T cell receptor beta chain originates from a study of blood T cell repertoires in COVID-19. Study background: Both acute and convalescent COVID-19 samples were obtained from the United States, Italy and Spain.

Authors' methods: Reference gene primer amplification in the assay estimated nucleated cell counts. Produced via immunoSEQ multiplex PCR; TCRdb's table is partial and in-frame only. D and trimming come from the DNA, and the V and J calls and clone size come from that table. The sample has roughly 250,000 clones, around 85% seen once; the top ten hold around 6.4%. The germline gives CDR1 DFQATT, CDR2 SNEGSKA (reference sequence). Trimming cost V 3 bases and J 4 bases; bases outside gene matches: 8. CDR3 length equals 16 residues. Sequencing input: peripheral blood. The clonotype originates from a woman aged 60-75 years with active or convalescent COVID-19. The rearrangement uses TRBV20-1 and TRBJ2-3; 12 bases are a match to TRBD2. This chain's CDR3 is CSASETGLAGPDTQYF. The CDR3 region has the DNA TGCAGTGCTAGTGAGACGGGACTAGCGGGCCCAGATACGCAGTATTTT.